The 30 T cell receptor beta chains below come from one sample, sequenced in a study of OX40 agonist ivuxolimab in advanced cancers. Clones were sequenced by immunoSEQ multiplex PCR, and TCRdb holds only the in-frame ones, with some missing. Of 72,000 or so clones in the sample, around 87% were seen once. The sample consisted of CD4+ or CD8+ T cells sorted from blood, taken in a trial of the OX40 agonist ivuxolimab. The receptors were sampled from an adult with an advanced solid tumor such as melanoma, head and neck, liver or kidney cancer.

CDR3 in amino acids: CASSPIAANTGELFF. In nucleotides, the CDR3 is TGTGCCAGCAGCCCCATAGCGGCGAACACCGGGGAGCTGTTTTTT. The V call is TRBV5-4, the J call TRBJ2-2, with D tentatively TRBD2 (6 bases). CDR1 is SGHNT, CDR2 YYREEE, per germline (reference sequence). This CDR3 comprises 15 residues. V was trimmed by 4 bases and J by 0 bases, leaving 10 bases between them. Based on the CDR3 plus reference TRBV5-4 and TRBJ2-2, the full variable domain is ETGVTQSPTHLIKTRGQQVTLRCSSQSGHNTVSWYQQALGQGPQFIFQYYREEENGRGNFPPRFSGLQFPNYSSELNVNALELDDSALYLCASSPIAANTGELFFGEGSRLTVL.

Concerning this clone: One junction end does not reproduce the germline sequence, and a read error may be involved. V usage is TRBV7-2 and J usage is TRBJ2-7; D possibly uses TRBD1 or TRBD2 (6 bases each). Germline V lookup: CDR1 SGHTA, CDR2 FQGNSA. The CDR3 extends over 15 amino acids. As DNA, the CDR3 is TGTGCCAGCAGATTAGGCGGGACAAGCTCCTACGAGCAGTACTTC. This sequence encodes CASRLGGTSSYEQYF.

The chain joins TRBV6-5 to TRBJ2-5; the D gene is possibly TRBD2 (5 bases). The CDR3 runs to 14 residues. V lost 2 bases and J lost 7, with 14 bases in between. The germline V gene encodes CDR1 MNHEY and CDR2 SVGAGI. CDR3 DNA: TGTGCCAGCAGTTACCGCGGAAAAGAGGGGACCCAGTACTTC. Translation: CASSYRGKEGTQYF.

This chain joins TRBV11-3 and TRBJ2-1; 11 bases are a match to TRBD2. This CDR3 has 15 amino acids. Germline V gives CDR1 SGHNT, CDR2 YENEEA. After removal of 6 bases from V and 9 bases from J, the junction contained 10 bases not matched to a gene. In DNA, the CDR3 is TGTGCCAGCAGTAACCCCGGTAGCGGGAGGGCTGAGCAGTTCTTC. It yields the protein CASSNPGSGRAEQFF.

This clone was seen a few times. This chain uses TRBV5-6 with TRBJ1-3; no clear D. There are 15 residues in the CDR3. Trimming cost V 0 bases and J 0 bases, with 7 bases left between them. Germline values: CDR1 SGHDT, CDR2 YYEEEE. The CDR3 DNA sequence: TGTGCCAGCAGCTTGGGTGGAGGCTCTGGAAACACCATATATTTT. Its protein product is CASSLGGGSGNTIYF.

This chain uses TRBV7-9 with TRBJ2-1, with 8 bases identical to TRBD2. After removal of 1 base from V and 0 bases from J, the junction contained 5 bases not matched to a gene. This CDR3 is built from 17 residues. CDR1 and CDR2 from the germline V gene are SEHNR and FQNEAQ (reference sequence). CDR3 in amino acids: CASSLEASGRSYNEQFF. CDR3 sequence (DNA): TGTGCCAGCAGCTTAGAGGCTAGCGGGCGCTCCTACAATGAGCAGTTCTTC.

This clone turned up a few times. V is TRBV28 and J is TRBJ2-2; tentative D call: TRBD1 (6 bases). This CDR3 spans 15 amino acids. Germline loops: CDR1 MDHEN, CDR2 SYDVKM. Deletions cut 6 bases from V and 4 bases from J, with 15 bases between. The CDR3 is CASRLGTGSTGELFF. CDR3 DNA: TGTGCCAGCAGGTTAGGTACAGGGAGCACCGGGGAGCTGTTTTTT.

For the CDR3, the DNA is TGTGCCAGCAGCTTAAGCTACTCCGGAGATACGCAGTATTTT. This codes for CASSLSYSGDTQYF. V usage is TRBV7-3 and J usage is TRBJ2-3; D is ambiguous. The CDR3 has 14 residues. CDR1 and CDR2 (germline): SGHTA, FQGTGA. V was cut by 1 base and J by 5 bases, with 10 bases left in between.

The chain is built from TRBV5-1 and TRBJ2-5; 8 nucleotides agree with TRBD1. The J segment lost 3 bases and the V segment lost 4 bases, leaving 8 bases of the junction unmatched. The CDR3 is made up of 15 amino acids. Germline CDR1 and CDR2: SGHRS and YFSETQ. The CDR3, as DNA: TGCGCCAGCAGCACGGGGACAGGATGGGAAGAGACCCAGTACTTC. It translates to CASSTGTGWEETQYF.

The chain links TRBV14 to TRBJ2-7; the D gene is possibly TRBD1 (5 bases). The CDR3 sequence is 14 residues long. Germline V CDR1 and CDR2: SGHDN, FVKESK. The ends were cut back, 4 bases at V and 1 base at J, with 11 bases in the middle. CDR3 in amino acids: CASSPQGRSYEQYF. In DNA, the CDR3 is TGTGCCAGCAGCCCCCAGGGCAGGTCCTACGAGCAGTACTTC.

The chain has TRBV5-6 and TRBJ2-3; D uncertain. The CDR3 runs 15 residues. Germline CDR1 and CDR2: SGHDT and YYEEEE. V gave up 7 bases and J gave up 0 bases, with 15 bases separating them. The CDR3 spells CASRWNPESTDTQYF. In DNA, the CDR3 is TGTGCCAGCCGTTGGAATCCCGAAAGCACAGATACGCAGTATTTT.

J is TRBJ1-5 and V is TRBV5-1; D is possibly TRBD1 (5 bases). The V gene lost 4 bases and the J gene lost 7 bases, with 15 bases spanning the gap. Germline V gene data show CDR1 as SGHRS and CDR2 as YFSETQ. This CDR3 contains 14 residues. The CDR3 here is CASSPGSPGQPQHF. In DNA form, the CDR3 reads TGCGCCAGCAGCCCGGGGTCTCCAGGGCAGCCCCAGCATTTT.

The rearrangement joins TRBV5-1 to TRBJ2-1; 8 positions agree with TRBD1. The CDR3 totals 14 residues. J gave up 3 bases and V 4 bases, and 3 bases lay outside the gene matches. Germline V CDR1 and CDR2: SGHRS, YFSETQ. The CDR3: CASSIDRGYNEQFF. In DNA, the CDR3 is TGCGCCAGCAGCATCGACAGGGGCTACAATGAGCAGTTCTTC.

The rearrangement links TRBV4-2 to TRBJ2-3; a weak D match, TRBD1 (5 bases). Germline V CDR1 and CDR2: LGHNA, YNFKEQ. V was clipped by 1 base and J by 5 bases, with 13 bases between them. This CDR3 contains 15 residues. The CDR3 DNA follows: TGTGCCAGCAGCCAAGGGCAGGGTGTAGGAGATACGCAGTATTTT. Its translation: CASSQGQGVGDTQYF.

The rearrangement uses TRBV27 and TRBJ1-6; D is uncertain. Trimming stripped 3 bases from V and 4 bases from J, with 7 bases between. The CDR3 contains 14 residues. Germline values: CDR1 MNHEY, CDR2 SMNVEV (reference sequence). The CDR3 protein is CASSFQAYNSPLHF. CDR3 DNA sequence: TGTGCCAGCAGTTTTCAGGCTTATAATTCACCCCTCCACTTT.

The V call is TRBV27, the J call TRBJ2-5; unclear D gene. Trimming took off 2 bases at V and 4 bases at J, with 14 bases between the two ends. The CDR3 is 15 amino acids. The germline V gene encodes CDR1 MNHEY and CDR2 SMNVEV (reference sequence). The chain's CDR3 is CASSLGFGFGETQYF. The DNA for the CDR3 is TGTGCCAGCAGTTTAGGTTTCGGATTTGGAGAGACCCAGTACTTC.

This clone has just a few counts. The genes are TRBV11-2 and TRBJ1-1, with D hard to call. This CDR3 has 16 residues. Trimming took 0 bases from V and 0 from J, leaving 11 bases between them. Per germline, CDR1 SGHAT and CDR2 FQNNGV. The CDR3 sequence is CASSLEFGKMNTEAFF. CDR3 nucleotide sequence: TGTGCCAGCAGCTTAGAGTTCGGAAAAATGAACACTGAAGCTTTCTTT.

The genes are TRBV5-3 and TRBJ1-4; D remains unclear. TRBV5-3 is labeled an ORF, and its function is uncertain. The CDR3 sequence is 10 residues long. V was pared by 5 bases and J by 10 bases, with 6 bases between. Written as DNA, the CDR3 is TGTGCCAGAAGAGGAGGAAAACTGTTTTTT. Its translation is CARRGGKLFF.

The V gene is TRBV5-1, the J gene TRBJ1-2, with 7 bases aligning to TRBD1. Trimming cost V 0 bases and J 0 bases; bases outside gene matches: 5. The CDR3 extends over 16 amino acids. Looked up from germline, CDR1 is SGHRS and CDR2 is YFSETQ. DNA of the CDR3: TGCGCCAGCAGCTTGGACAGGGGTGCGTCTAACTATGGCTACACCTTC. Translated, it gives CASSLDRGASNYGYTF.

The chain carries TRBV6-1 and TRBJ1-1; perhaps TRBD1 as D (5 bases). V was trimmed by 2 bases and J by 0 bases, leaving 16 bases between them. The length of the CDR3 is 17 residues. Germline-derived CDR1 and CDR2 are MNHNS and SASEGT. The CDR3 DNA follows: TGTGCCAGCAGTGAACCCGGGACCCACTCGATGAACACTGAAGCTTTCTTT. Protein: CASSEPGTHSMNTEAFF.

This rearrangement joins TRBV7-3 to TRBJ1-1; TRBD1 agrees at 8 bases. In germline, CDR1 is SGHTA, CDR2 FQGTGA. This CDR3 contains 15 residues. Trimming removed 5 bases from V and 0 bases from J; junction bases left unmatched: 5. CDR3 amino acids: CASSPLTGVNTEAFF. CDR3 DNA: TGTGCCAGCAGCCCATTGACAGGGGTGAACACTGAAGCTTTCTTT.

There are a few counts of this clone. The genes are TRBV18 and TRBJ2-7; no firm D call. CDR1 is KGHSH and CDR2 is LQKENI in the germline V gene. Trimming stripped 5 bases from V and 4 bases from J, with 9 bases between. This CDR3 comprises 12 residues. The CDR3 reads CASSSGPYEQYF. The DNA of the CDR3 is TGTGCCAGCTCATCAGGACCGTACGAGCAGTACTTC.

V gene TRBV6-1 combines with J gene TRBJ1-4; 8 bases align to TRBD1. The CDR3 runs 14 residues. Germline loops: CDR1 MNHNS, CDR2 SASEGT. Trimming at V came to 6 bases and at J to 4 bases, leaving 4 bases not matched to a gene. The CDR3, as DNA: TGTGCCAGCAGGGGGGGACAGGTTAATGAAAAACTGTTTTTT. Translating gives CASRGGQVNEKLFF.

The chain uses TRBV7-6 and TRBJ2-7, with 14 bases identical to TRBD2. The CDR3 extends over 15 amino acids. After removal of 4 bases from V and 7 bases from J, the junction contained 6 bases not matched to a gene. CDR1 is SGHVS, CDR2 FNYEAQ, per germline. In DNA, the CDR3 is TGTGCCAGCAGCTCGGGACTAGCGGGAGCGGGGGAGCAGTACTTC. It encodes CASSSGLAGAGEQYF.

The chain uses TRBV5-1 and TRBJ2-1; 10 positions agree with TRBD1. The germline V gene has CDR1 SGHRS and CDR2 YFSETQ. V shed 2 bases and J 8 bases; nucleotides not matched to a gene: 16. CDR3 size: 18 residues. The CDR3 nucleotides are TGCGCCAGCAGCTTACAACCAACCGGGACAGGGGTGGACGATGAGCAGTTCTTC. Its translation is CASSLQPTGTGVDDEQFF.

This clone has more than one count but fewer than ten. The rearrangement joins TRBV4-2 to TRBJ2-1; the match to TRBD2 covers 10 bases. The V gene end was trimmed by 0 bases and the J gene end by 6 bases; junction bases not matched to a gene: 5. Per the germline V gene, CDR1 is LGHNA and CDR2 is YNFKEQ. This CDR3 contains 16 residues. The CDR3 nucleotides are TGTGCCAGCAGCCAAGACGCAGGGACTAGCGTCAATGAGCAGTTCTTC. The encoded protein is CASSQDAGTSVNEQFF.

The CDR3 loop is CASSPQTGGEAFF. The CDR3, as DNA: TGTGCCAGCAGCCCACAGACAGGGGGCGAGGCTTTCTTT. The gene calls are TRBV11-2 and TRBJ1-1; TRBD1 agrees at 10 bases. The ends lost 5 bases at V and 11 bases at J; junction bases unmatched: 8. CDR1 is SGHAT and CDR2 is FQNNGV in the germline V gene. CDR3 length: 13 amino acids.

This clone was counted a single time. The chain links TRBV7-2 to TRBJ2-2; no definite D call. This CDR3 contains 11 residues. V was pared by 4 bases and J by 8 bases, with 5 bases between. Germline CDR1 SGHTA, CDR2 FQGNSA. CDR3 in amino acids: CASSSPGELFF. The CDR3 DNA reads TGTGCCAGCAGCTCCCCGGGGGAGCTGTTTTTT.

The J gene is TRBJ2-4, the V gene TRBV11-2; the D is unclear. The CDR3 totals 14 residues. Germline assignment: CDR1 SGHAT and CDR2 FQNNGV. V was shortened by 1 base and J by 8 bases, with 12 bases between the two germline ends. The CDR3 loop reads CASSLGWLMDIQYF. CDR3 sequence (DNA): TGTGCCAGCAGCTTAGGGTGGCTAATGGACATTCAGTACTTC.

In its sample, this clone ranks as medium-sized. This CDR3 is CAIKGVGANQPQHF. CDR3 bases: TGTGCCATCAAGGGGGTTGGTGCGAATCAGCCCCAGCATTTT. The chain has TRBV10-3 and TRBJ1-5; a possible D gene is TRBD1 (6 bases). Trimming cost V 7 bases and J 4 bases, with 14 bases left between them. Germline V gene data show CDR1 as ENHRY and CDR2 as SYGVKD. The CDR3 contains 14 residues.